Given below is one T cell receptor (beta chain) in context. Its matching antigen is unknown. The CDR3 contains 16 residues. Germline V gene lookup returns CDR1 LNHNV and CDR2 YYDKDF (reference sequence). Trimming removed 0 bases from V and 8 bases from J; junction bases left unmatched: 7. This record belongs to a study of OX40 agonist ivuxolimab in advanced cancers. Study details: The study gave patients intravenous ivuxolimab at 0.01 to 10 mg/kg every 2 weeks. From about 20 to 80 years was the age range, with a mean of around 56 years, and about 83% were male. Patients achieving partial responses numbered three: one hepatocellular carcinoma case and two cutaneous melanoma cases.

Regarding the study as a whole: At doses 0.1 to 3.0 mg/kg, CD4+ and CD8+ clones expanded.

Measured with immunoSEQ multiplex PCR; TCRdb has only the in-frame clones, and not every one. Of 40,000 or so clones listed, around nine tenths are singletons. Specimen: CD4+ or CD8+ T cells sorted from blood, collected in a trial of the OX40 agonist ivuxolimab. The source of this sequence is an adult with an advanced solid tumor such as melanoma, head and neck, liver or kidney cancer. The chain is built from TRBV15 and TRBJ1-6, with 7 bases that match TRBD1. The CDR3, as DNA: TGTGCCACCAGCAGAGATCACAGGGGCCGTCATTCACCCCTCCACTTT. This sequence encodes CATSRDHRGRHSPLHF.